The present T cell receptor (beta chain) was sequenced within a study of blood T cells in healthy people across ages. Note on this clonotype: Its antigen is not known.

This CDR3 region has 17 residues. V was clipped by 5 bases and J by 5 bases; unmatched bases: 10. From germline, CDR1 is MDHEN and CDR2 SYDVKM. Study-wide results and limits: Unsorted PBMCs blocked a conclusive comparison of naive and antigen-experienced cells.

Alongside a J-beta primer mix, a sample-barcoded 5' primer served in a second PCR lasting roughly 6 to 11 cycles. Each CDR3 protein is one row after TCRdb ran MiXCR on the 5' RACE reads. The data contain about 1.8 million distinct CDR3 sequences, around 48% of them singletons. Every donor gave 9 to 10 milliliters of peripheral blood. This receptor was taken from a woman aged 40-49 years in good health. The chain is built from TRBV28 and TRBJ2-1; TRBD2 agrees at 12 bases. Sequencing was done on a sample of blood. The CDR3 DNA reads as TGTGCCAGCAGTCCATCCCTAGCGGGGGGGCCCAACAATGAGCAGTTCTTC. Translating it yields CASSPSLAGGPNNEQFF.